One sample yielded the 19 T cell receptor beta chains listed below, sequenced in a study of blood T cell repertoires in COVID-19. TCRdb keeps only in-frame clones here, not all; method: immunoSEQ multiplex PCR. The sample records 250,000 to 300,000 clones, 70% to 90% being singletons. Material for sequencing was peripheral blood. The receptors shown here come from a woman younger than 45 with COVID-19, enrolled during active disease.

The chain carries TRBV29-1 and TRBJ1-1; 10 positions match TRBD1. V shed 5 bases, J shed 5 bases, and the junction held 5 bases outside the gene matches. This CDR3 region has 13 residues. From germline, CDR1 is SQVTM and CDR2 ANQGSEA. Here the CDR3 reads CSVPDRGLTEAFF. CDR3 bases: TGCAGCGTTCCTGACAGGGGGCTTACTGAAGCTTTCTTT. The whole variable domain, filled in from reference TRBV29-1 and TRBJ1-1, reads SAVISQKPSRDICQRGTSLTIQCQVDSQVTMMFWYRQQPGQSLTLIATANQGSEATYESGFVIDKFPISRPNLTFSTLTVSNMSPEDSSIYLCSVPDRGLTEAFFGQGTRLTVV.

CDR3 DNA sequence: TGTGCCAGCAGGGCCCGACTAGCGGGGGTGGATCTATGGGAGCAGTTCTTC. Protein sequence: CASRARLAGVDLWEQFF. The gene calls are TRBV27 and TRBJ2-1; TRBD2 matches 12 bases. The CDR3 length is 17 residues. From germline, CDR1 is MNHEY and CDR2 SMNVEV (reference sequence). Trimming took 6 bases from V and 10 from J; bases not matched to a gene: 16.

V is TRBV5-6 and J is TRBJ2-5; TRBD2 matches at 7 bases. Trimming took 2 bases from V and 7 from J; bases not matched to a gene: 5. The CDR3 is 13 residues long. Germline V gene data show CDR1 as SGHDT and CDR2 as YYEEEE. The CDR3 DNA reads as TGTGCCAGCAGCTTACAGCGGGGAGGGACCCAGTACTTC. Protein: CASSLQRGGTQYF.

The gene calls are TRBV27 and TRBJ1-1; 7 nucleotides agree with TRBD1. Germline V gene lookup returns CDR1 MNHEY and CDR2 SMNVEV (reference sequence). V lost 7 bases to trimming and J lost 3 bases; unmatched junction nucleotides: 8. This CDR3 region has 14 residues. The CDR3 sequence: CASNRQGVDTEAFF. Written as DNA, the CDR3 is TGTGCCAGCAACCGACAGGGAGTGGACACTGAAGCTTTCTTT.

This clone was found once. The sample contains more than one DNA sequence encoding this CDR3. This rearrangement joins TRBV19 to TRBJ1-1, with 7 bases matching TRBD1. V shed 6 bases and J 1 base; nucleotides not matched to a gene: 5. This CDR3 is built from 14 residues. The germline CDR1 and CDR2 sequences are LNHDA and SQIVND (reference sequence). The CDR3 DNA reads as TGTGCCAGTAGCCCCCAGGGGGGGAACACTGAAGCTTTCTTT. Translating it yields CASSPQGGNTEAFF.

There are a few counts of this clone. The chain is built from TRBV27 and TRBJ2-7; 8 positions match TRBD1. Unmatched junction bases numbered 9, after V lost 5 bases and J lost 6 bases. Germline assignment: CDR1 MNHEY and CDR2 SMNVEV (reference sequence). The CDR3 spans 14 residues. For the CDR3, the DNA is TGTGCCAGCAGTCCTGGGACAGGTTCCGTCGAGCAGTACTTC. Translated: CASSPGTGSVEQYF.

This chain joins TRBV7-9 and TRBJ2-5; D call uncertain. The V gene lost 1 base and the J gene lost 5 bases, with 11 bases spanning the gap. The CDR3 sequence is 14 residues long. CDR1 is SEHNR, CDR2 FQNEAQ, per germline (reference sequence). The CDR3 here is CASSLGWAWETQYF. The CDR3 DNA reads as TGTGCCAGCAGCTTAGGATGGGCGTGGGAGACCCAGTACTTC.

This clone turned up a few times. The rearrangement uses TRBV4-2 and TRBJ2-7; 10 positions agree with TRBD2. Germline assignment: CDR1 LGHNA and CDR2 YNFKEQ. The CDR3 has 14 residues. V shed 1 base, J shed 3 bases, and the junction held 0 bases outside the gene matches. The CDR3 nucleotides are TGTGCCAGCAGCCAAGGGACTAGCGGCTACGAGCAGTACTTC. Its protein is CASSQGTSGYEQYF.

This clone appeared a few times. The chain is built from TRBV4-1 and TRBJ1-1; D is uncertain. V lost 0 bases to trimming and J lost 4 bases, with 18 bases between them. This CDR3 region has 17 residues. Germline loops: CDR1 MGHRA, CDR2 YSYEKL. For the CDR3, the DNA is TGCGCCAGCAGCCAAGATTCTAGGGCGGGTTGGGGCACTGAAGCTTTCTTT. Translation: CASSQDSRAGWGTEAFF.

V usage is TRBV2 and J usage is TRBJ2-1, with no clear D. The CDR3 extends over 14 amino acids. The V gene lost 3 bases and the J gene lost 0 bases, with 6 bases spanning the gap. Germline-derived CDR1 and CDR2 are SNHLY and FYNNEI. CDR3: CASSEASSYNEQFF. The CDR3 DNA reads TGTGCCAGCAGTGAGGCTAGCTCCTACAATGAGCAGTTCTTC. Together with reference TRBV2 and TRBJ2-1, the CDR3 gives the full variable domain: EPEVTQTPSHQVTQMGQEVILRCVPISNHLYFYWYRQILGQKVEFLVSFYNNEISEKSEIFDDQFSVERPDGSNFTLKIRSTKLEDSAMYFCASSEASSYNEQFFGPGTRLTVL.

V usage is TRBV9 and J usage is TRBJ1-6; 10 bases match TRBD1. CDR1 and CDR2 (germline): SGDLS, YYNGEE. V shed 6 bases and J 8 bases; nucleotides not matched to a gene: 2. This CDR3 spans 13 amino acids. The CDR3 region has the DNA TGTGCCAGCACGACAGGGGGCGATTCACCCCTCCACTTT. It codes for CASTTGGDSPLHF.

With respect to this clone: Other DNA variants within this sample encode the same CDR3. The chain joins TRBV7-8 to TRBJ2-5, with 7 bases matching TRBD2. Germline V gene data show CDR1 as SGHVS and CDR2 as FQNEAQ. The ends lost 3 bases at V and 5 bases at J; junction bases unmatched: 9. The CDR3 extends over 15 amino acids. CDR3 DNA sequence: TGTGCCAGCAGCTTGGGGGGGGGACTTCGTGAGACCCAGTACTTC. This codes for CASSLGGGLRETQYF. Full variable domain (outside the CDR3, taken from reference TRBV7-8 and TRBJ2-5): GAGVSQSPRYKVAKRGQDVALRCDPISGHVSLFWYQQALGQGPEFLTYFQNEAQLDKSGLPSDRFFAERPEGSVSTLKIQRTQQEDSAVYLCASSLGGGLRETQYFGPGTRLLVL.

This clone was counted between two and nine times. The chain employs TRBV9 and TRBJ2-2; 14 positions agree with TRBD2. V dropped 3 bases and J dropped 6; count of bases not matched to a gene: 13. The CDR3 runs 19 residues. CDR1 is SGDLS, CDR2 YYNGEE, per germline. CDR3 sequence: CASSDGLAGGLTVAGELFF. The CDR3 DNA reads TGTGCCAGCAGCGACGGACTAGCGGGGGGACTAACAGTGGCCGGGGAGCTGTTTTTT. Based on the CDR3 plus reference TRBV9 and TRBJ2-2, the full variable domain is DSGVTQTPKHLITATGQRVTLRCSPRSGDLSVYWYQQSLDQGLQFLIQYYNGEERAKGNILERFSAQQFPDLHSELNLSSLELGDSALYFCASSDGLAGGLTVAGELFFGEGSRLTVL.

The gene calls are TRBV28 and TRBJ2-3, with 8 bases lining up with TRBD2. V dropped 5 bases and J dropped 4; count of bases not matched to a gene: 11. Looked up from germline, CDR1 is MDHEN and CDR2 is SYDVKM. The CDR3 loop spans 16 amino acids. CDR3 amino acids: CASSPPDGGAPDTQYF. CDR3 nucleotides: TGTGCCAGCAGTCCGCCCGACGGGGGGGCCCCAGATACGCAGTATTTT.

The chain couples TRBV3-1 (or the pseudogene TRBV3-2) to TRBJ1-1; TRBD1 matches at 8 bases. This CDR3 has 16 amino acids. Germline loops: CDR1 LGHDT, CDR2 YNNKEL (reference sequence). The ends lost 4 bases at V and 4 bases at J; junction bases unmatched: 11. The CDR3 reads CASSRLFTGGPTEAFF. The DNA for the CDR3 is TGTGCCAGCAGCCGTTTATTTACAGGGGGGCCCACTGAAGCTTTCTTT.

CDR3 protein: CASKGVKRDTQYF. The CDR3 bases are TGTGCCAGCAAGGGGGTTAAGAGGGATACGCAGTATTTT. This chain uses TRBV27 with TRBJ2-3; a possible D gene is TRBD1 (6 bases). This CDR3 contains 13 residues. CDR1 and CDR2 from the germline V gene are MNHEY and SMNVEV (reference sequence). V lost 7 bases and J 6 bases, leaving 14 bases between the germline ends.

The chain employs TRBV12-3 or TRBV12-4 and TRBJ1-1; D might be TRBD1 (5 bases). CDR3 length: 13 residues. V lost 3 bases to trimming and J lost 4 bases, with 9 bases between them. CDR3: CASSFGGVTEAFF. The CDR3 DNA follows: TGTGCCAGCAGTTTTGGAGGGGTCACTGAAGCTTTCTTT.

CDR3 DNA sequence: TGTGCCAGCAGTTCTACCACTAGCGGCAATACGCAGTATTTT. It yields the protein CASSSTTSGNTQYF. The chain recombines TRBV7-9 with TRBJ2-3; 8 bases fit TRBD2. This CDR3 is built from 14 residues. Trimming removed 6 bases from V and 7 bases from J; junction bases left unmatched: 9. Germline V CDR1 and CDR2: SEHNR, FQNEAQ (reference sequence).

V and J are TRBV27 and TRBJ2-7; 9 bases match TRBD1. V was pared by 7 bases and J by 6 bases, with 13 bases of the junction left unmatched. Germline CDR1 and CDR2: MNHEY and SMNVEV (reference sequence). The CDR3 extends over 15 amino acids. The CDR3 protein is CASNKIGQGTGEQYF. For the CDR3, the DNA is TGTGCCAGCAACAAAATAGGACAGGGGACCGGCGAGCAGTACTTC.